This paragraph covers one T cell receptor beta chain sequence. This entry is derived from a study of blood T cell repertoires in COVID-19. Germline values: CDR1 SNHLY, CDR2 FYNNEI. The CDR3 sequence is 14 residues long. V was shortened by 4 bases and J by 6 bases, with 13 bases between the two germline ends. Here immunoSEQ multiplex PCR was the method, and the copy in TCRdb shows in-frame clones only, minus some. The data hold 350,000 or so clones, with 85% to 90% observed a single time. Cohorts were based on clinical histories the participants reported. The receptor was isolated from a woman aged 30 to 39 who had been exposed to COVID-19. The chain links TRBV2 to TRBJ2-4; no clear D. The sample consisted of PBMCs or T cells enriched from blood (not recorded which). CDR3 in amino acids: CASSGTGVVNIQYF. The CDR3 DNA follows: TGTGCCAGCAGTGGCACCGGTGTGGTAAACATTCAGTACTTC.